Below are 5 T cell receptor beta chains sequenced from a single sample in a study of low-dose radiotherapy and immunotherapy resistance in tumors. Sample time point: after trial treatment. Treatment in this sample: LDRT plus nivolumab, ipilimumab, low-dose cyclophosphamide and aspirin (RACIN trial). Both TCRalpha and TCRbeta chains were reverse transcribed with V-gene-specific primers. Both a constant-region primer and a V-primer adapter served to amplify TCRs across roughly 21 PCR cycles. TCRdb recomputed calls from the reads with MiXCR, one row per CDR3 protein. The top ten hold over 3.5% of the sample, which has approximately 100,000 distinct CDR3 sequences, less than 25% seen once. The sample in question was PBMCs, obtained after low-dose radiotherapy plus immunotherapy. The receptor source for this set is a male donor with prostate cancer.

This clonotype was seen repeatedly, ten times or more. This chain uses TRBV2 with TRBJ1-4, with D tentatively TRBD1 (5 bases). Trimming removed 4 bases at V and 2 bases at J, with 11 bases between. CDR3 length: 15 amino acids. Germline CDR1 SNHLY, CDR2 FYNNEI. CDR3 coding DNA: TGTGCCAGCAGTGCCCTGGGGGATACTAATGAAAAACTGTTTTTT. It is translated as CASSALGDTNEKLFF.

This chain joins TRBV18 and TRBJ2-7, with 7 bases matching TRBD1. Germline CDR1 KGHSH, CDR2 LQKENI. V lost 2 bases to trimming and J lost 8 bases; unmatched junction nucleotides: 9. This CDR3 is built from 14 residues. The CDR3 protein is CASSPGTEGSKQYF. In DNA, the CDR3 is TGTGCCAGCTCACCAGGGACAGAAGGTAGTAAGCAGTACTTC.

This clonotype was seen many times. The chain combines TRBV7-2 with TRBJ1-5; D call uncertain. Trimming cost V 2 bases and J 3 bases, with 17 bases left between them. CDR1 and CDR2 from the germline V gene are SGHTA and FQGNSA. The CDR3 has 17 residues. Here the CDR3 reads CASSLYGLAGNNQPQHF. In DNA form, the CDR3 reads TGTGCCAGCAGCTTATATGGCCTGGCAGGAAACAATCAGCCCCAGCATTTT.

In its sample, this clonotype was seen many times. The chain has TRBV10-3 and TRBJ1-2; D possibly corresponds to TRBD1 (5 bases). The CDR3 is 16 amino acids. Trimming removed 2 bases at V and 2 bases at J, with 15 bases between. Germline CDR1 reads ENHRY; CDR2 reads SYGVKD. The CDR3 spells CAISENRPLKNYGYTF. CDR3 sequence (DNA): TGTGCCATCAGTGAGAACAGGCCACTTAAAAACTATGGCTACACCTTC.

V gene TRBV20-1 combines with J gene TRBJ1-6; D unresolved. The CDR3 covers 14 residues. With 3 bases removed from V and 7 bases from J, the gap between germline ends came to 13 bases. Germline V gene sequence: CDR1 DFQATT, CDR2 SNEGSKA (reference sequence). CDR3 loop: CSASLTAENSPLHF. The CDR3 coding sequence is TGCAGTGCTAGTCTCACGGCCGAAAATTCACCCCTCCACTTT.